Reported below is one TCR beta chain. This sample is part of a study of control samples from healthy donors and cancer patients. Clones were sequenced by immunoSEQ multiplex PCR, and TCRdb holds only the in-frame ones, with some missing. The table lists fewer than 95,000 clones, 86% of them singletons. This receptor was taken from a woman between 50 and 59 years old in good health. The material sequenced was blood.

CDR3 protein: CASSYSTSGGETQYF. The CDR3 coding sequence is TGTGCCAGCAGTTACTCGACTAGCGGGGGGGAGACCCAGTACTTC. The gene calls are TRBV6-5 and TRBJ2-5; 13 nucleotides align to TRBD2. CDR3 size: 15 residues. J gave up 5 bases and V 0 bases, and 0 bases lay outside the gene matches. Germline lookup yields CDR1 MNHEY and CDR2 SVGAGI.